A single sample gave rise to the 26 T cell receptor beta chains below, sequenced in a study of prognosis after radiotherapy for stage I lung cancer. Starting from genomic DNA, TCR beta CDR3 was amplified through two-round multiplex PCR. Primers specific to each TRBV and TRBJ gene drove first-round PCR. Each CDR3 protein is one row after TCRdb ran MiXCR on the multiplex PCR reads. The sample lists around 63,000 distinct CDR3 sequences, 26% occurring once. Specimen: PBMCs, collected before or after stereotactic body radiation therapy (not recorded which). All receptors come from a donor older than 45 with non-small cell lung cancer.

By share, this clonotype counts as medium-sized (0.01 to 0.1%). J is TRBJ2-1 and V is TRBV6-2 or TRBV6-3, with D hard to call. Looked up from germline, CDR1 is MNHEY and CDR2 is SVGEGT. The V end lost 5 bases, the J end lost 4 bases, and 9 bases lay between the germline ends. The CDR3 contains 13 residues. The CDR3 DNA sequence: TGTGCCAGCAGTAGGCAGGTTTACAATGAGCAGTTCTTC. Protein sequence: CASSRQVYNEQFF.

This clonotype was seen repeatedly, ten times or more. Relative to the germline gene, one junction end is altered; a read error may explain this. The chain links TRBV6-1 to TRBJ1-4; a possible D gene is TRBD1 (6 bases). The CDR3 runs 15 residues. Germline V gives CDR1 MNHNS, CDR2 SASEGT. The CDR3 coding sequence is TGTGCCAGCAGTGAACTTCCGGACAGTAATGAAAACCTGTTTTTT. This sequence encodes CASSELPDSNENLFF.

The table lists this clonotype with many counts. This sequence joins TRBV28 and TRBJ1-1; D possibly corresponds to TRBD1 (5 bases). V shed 6 bases and J shed 3 bases, with 11 bases lying between them. The germline V gene encodes CDR1 MDHEN and CDR2 SYDVKM. The CDR3 sequence is 13 residues long. The CDR3 loop reads CASRPTEYTEAFF. Written as DNA, the CDR3 is TGTGCCAGCAGACCGACAGAATACACTGAAGCTTTCTTT.

This clonotype was seen many times. The V gene is TRBV5-6, the J gene TRBJ2-7, with unresolved D. V lost 0 bases to trimming and J lost 1 base, with 14 bases between them. Germline V CDR1 and CDR2: SGHDT, YYEEEE. This CDR3 is built from 16 residues. As DNA, the CDR3 is TGTGCCAGCAGCTTGGAGGCGTCAGTTTCTTCCTACGAGCAGTACTTC. It encodes CASSLEASVSSYEQYF.

The rearrangement joins TRBV6-4 to TRBJ2-3; 16 bases line up with TRBD2. The J segment lost 5 bases and the V segment lost 6 bases, leaving 5 bases of the junction unmatched. The CDR3 is made up of 16 amino acids. The germline V gene encodes CDR1 MRHNA and CDR2 SNTAGT. The DNA of the CDR3 is TGTGCCAGCAGGGGGACTAGCGGGGGGGACCAAGATACGCAGTATTTT. As protein: CASRGTSGGDQDTQYF.

This clonotype was found many times. The chain is built from TRBV11-2 and TRBJ1-3, with 7 positions matching TRBD1. The V segment lost 5 bases and the J segment 4 bases; nucleotides outside the gene matches: 5. This CDR3 region has 14 residues. Germline V gene data show CDR1 as SGHAT and CDR2 as FQNNGV. As DNA, the CDR3 is TGTGCCAGCAGCCTCCAGGGGGGAGGAAACACCATATATTTT. It encodes CASSLQGGGNTIYF.

This clonotype came up many times. This CDR3 reads CASSQGQGADQPQHF. The CDR3 DNA sequence: TGTGCCAGCAGCCAAGGACAGGGGGCTGATCAGCCCCAGCATTTT. The J gene is TRBJ1-5, the V gene TRBV4-2, with 10 bases fitting TRBD1. Germline loops: CDR1 LGHNA, CDR2 YNFKEQ. V gave up 1 base and J gave up 5 bases; unmatched junction bases: 2. The length of the CDR3 is 15 residues.

Remarks on this clonotype: A far larger clone is a single base away, which makes a read error likely. The chain joins TRBV6-1 to TRBJ2-5; D may match TRBD1 or TRBD2 (5 bases each). Germline V gene data show CDR1 as MNHNS and CDR2 as SASEGT. The CDR3 covers 12 residues. CDR3 DNA: TGTGCCAGCAGTTACATAGGGGAGACCCGGTACTTC. Protein sequence: CASSYIGETRYF.

J is TRBJ2-5 and V is TRBV6-1; TRBD2 aligns across 7 bases. Germline trimming cut 4 bases from V and 5 bases from J; bases unmatched to any gene: 16. Germline loops: CDR1 MNHNS, CDR2 SASEGT. CDR3 length: 17 residues. The DNA of the CDR3 is TGTGCCAGCAGTGTGTCAGGGACTATCGGGGGTTGTGAGACCCAGTACTTC. Protein: CASSVSGTIGGCETQYF.

The table lists this clonotype with many counts. This chain uses TRBV7-2 with TRBJ1-1; no definite D call. The germline gives CDR1 SGHTA, CDR2 FQGNSA. The CDR3 is 16 residues long. The V end was cut by 4 bases, the J end by 5 bases, with 20 bases between. CDR3: CASSSLSLGGSTEAFF. The CDR3 bases are TGTGCCAGCAGCTCCTTAAGTCTAGGCGGGTCGACTGAAGCTTTCTTT.

The count of this clonotype is one. It is likely a read error: a sequence one base away is far more abundant. This chain joins TRBV2 and TRBJ2-1; TRBD1 or TRBD2 may be the D gene (7 bases each). Germline V lookup: CDR1 SNHLY, CDR2 FYNNEI. The CDR3 spans 16 residues. V was pared by 7 bases and J by 4 bases, with 20 bases between. The CDR3 sequence is CASNPKGGGAYNEQFF. DNA for the CDR3: TGTGCCAGCAACCCAAAGGGAGGGGGCGCGTACAATGAGCAGTTCTTC.

This clonotype has ten or more counts. The chain uses TRBV5-1 and TRBJ2-6; D is ambiguous. The CDR3 is made up of 14 amino acids. Germline V gene sequence: CDR1 SGHRS, CDR2 YFSETQ. With 2 bases removed from V and 2 bases from J, the gap between germline ends came to 5 bases. The CDR3, as DNA: TGCGCCAGCAGCTTAAGCACTGGGGCCAACGTCCTGACTTTC. Its protein product is CASSLSTGANVLTF.

This clonotype showed up many times. The chain employs TRBV11-2 and TRBJ2-5; D gene ambiguous. The CDR3 runs 14 residues. Trimming cost V 0 bases and J 1 base, with 6 bases left between them. Looked up from germline, CDR1 is SGHAT and CDR2 is FQNNGV. CDR3 amino acids: CASSLEAVQETQYF. The CDR3 DNA sequence: TGTGCCAGCAGCTTAGAGGCCGTCCAAGAGACCCAGTACTTC.

Points on this clonotype: The junction departs from the called germline gene at one end, perhaps through a read error. The chain has TRBV6-5 and TRBJ2-7; possible D gene TRBD2, 6 bases. This CDR3 has 13 amino acids. From germline, CDR1 is MNHEY and CDR2 SVGAGI. The CDR3 sequence: CASSYGGYGEHYF. In DNA, the CDR3 is TGTGCCAGCAGTTACGGGGGGTACGGCGAGCATTACTTC.

This clonotype was detected many times. This chain connects TRBV5-4 to TRBJ1-6; 9 positions agree with TRBD1. The junction had 10 bases not matched to a gene; V was cut back by 4 bases and J by 14 bases. The CDR3 has 14 amino acids. Germline CDR1 and CDR2: SGHNT and YYREEE (reference sequence). As DNA, the CDR3 is TGTGCCAGCAGCCCCCGGACAGGGGACGGAACCCTCCACTTT. It translates to CASSPRTGDGTLHF.

The chain employs TRBV24-1 and TRBJ2-5; TRBD2 might be the D (6 bases). The CDR3 loop spans 13 amino acids. With 3 bases removed from V and 4 bases from J, the gap between germline ends came to 8 bases. Germline V gene sequence: CDR1 KGHDR, CDR2 SFDVKD. In nucleotides, the CDR3 is TGTGCCACCAGTGATGGGGGGTCAGAGACCCAGTACTTC. Residues: CATSDGGSETQYF.

Turning to this clonotype: A much larger clonotype is one base distant, so this may be a read error. The V and J genes are TRBV25-1 and TRBJ1-2, with unresolved D. This CDR3 comprises 12 residues. The germline gives CDR1 MGHDK, CDR2 SYGVNS. Deletions cut 6 bases from V and 8 bases from J, with 13 bases between. CDR3 loop: CASSGTGWGYTF. In nucleotides, the CDR3 is TGTGCCAGCAGCGGCACCGGGTGGGGCTACACCTTC.

For this clonotype: Sequence at one end of the junction differs from germline and may be a read error. The chain recombines TRBV24-1 with TRBJ2-5; 8 nucleotides align to TRBD1. CDR3 length: 14 amino acids. CDR1 is KGHDR, CDR2 SFDVKD, per germline. The CDR3 reads CSTSDCWTGETQYF. CDR3 nucleotide sequence: TGTTCCACCAGTGATTGCTGGACAGGGGAGACCCAGTACTTC.

This clonotype was observed at least ten times. The CDR3 DNA is TGTGCCAGCAGCCGGGGCCTCTCGGCGGGAACAGATACGCAGTATTTT. It is translated as CASSRGLSAGTDTQYF. V gene TRBV7-3 combines with J gene TRBJ2-3; TRBD2 might be the D (6 bases). The CDR3 loop spans 16 amino acids. Germline CDR1 SGHTA, CDR2 FQGTGA. Trimming removed 5 bases at V and 3 bases at J, with 18 bases between.

The gene calls are TRBV12-3 or TRBV12-4 and TRBJ2-7; perhaps TRBD1 as D (6 bases). Between the trimmed V and J ends, which lost 5 bases and 10 bases, there was a span of 21 bases. This CDR3 comprises 14 residues. CDR3 region: CASSRSGTPYVQYF. The CDR3 DNA is TGTGCCAGCAGTAGATCCGGGACACCCTACGTTCAGTACTTC.

This clonotype was detected many times. The chain links TRBV18 to TRBJ1-4, with 7 bases aligning to TRBD1. The CDR3 totals 15 residues. Germline lookup yields CDR1 KGHSH and CDR2 LQKENI. J was trimmed by 4 bases and V by 1 base; bases with no gene match: 3. This chain's CDR3 is CASSPLTGSNEKLFF. The CDR3 bases are TGTGCCAGCTCACCACTGACAGGGAGTAATGAAAAACTGTTTTTT.

This chain joins TRBV6-1 and TRBJ2-5; 12 bases are a match to TRBD2. Per germline, CDR1 MNHNS and CDR2 SASEGT. V shed 6 bases and J 5 bases; nucleotides not matched to a gene: 7. This CDR3 comprises 15 residues. CDR3 in DNA: TGTGCCAGCAGGCCTAGCGGGGGGGCCTGCGAGACCCAGTACTTC. It specifies CASRPSGGACETQYF.

This clonotype was seen at least ten times. The chain has TRBV20-1 and TRBJ1-1; 9 bases are a match to TRBD1. This CDR3 comprises 15 residues. From germline, CDR1 is DFQATT and CDR2 SNEGSKA (reference sequence). The V and J ends lost 3 bases and 3 bases, in that order; junction bases with no gene match: 8. In DNA form, the CDR3 reads TGCAGTGCTAGCTTCCCCCGACAGGGGGACACTGAAGCTTTCTTT. It yields the protein CSASFPRQGDTEAFF.

Ten or more counts support this clonotype. The rearrangement links TRBV5-4 to TRBJ1-6, with unresolved D. Germline V gene data show CDR1 as SGHNT and CDR2 as YYREEE (reference sequence). This CDR3 region has 15 residues. Trimming left V 0 bases short and J 5 bases short, with 9 bases between. DNA for the CDR3: TGTGCCAGCAGCTTGGCGTCGGGAGATAATTCACCCCTCCACTTT. Translating it yields CASSLASGDNSPLHF.

This clonotype has at least ten counts. This chain uses TRBV19 with TRBJ1-2; TRBD1 matches 7 bases. V lost 7 bases to trimming and J lost 8 bases; unmatched junction nucleotides: 7. The germline CDR1 and CDR2 sequences are LNHDA and SQIVND (reference sequence). This CDR3 is 12 amino acids long. This chain's CDR3 is CASKGQAGGYTF. For the CDR3, the DNA is TGTGCCAGTAAAGGACAGGCAGGCGGCTACACCTTC.

This clonotype was observed many times. The genes are TRBV24-1 and TRBJ2-3, with 9 bases fitting TRBD2. Germline CDR1 is KGHDR and CDR2 is SFDVKD. Trimming removed 3 bases from V and 4 bases from J; junction bases left unmatched: 1. This CDR3 spans 14 amino acids. The CDR3 here is CATSDLAGSDTQYF. The CDR3 nucleotides read TGTGCCACCAGTGATCTAGCGGGGTCAGATACGCAGTATTTT.